The rows below give T cell receptor beta chains drawn from one sample of a study of cytomegalovirus exposure and HLA in healthy donors. Using immunoSEQ multiplex PCR, the repertoire was profiled, and TCRdb retains in-frame clones only, with some absent. Among 90,000 to 150,000 clones listed, 81% were seen once. The specimen was PBMCs. The origin of the receptors is a woman aged 35 to 49 in good health and CMV-seronegative. The CDR3 runs from the conserved cysteine through the conserved F or W. D genes are given only for firm matches. Clone size, where shown, is once, few, many, or a class for clones that have expanded.

clone size	J gene	V gene	D gene	CDR3 DNA	CDR3 protein
.	TRBJ2-7	TRBV6-1	.	TGTGCCAGCAGTGATAACCTCAGGTCCTACGAGCAGTACTTC	CASSDNLRSYEQYF
few	TRBJ1-2	TRBV2	TRBD1	TGTGCCAGCAGTGGGGGACAGCAATATGGCTACACCTTC	CASSGGQQYGYTF
few	TRBJ1-3	TRBV6-5	TRBD1	TGTGCCAGCAGTCGGGGACAGGGAGTTGGAAACACCATATATTTT	CASSRGQGVGNTIYF
.	TRBJ1-4	TRBV5-1	.	TGCGCCAGCAGCCCTCAGGGAACAACTAATGAAAAACTGTTTTTT	CASSPQGTTNEKLFF
.	TRBJ1-1	TRBV5-6	TRBD1	TGTGCCAGCAGCCGACAGACCAGGGGGCGGCTTGAAGCTTTCTTT	CASSRQTRGRLEAFF
.	TRBJ2-1	TRBV18	.	TGTGCCAGCTCACCACTCGAGACTAATCGGCAGTTCTTC	CASSPLETNRQFF
.	TRBJ1-1	TRBV18	.	TGTGCCAGCTCAAGGGTTGGAGGGGAGAACACTGAAGCTTTCTTT	CASSRVGGENTEAFF
.	TRBJ2-7	TRBV4-1	.	TGCGCCAGCAGCCAAGAAGTCTTACTAGGGGGTGACTACGAGCAGTACTTC	CASSQEVLLGGDYEQYF
.	TRBJ2-5	TRBV7-9	.	TGTGCCAGCAGCTGGGAAGGGGCCCAAGAGACCCAGTACTTC	CASSWEGAQETQYF
.	TRBJ2-6	TRBV10-3	.	TGTGCCATCGGCGAGGGAGTACTCTCTGGGGCCAACGTCCTGACTTTC	CAIGEGVLSGANVLTF
.	TRBJ1-2	TRBV2	.	TGTGCCAGCCAGTCCGGGGTTGGCTACACCTTC	CASQSGVGYTF
few	TRBJ1-2	TRBV6-5	TRBD1	TGTGCCAGCAGTCGGACAGGGAGCAATGGCTACACCTTC	CASSRTGSNGYTF
.	TRBJ1-1	TRBV19	TRBD1	TGTGCCAGTAGTACTTACAGGGGGCCTGGTGAAGCTTTCTTT	CASSTYRGPGEAFF
.	TRBJ2-1	TRBV7-9	TRBD1	TGTGCCAGCAGCTTAACGGGGACAGGGAATTATGAGCAGTTCTTC	CASSLTGTGNYEQFF
.	TRBJ2-7	TRBV5-4	TRBD1	TGTGCCAGCAGCCCTAACAGGGGGCCGTACTACGAGCAGTACTTC	CASSPNRGPYYEQYF
.	TRBJ2-7	TRBV6-1	TRBD2	TGTGCCAGCACTGGACTAGCGGGATTGTACGAGCAGTACTTC	CASTGLAGLYEQYF
.	TRBJ2-1	TRBV14	TRBD1	TGTGCCAGCAGCCGGAGGGACAGGGGGAGCTGGGAGCAGTTCTTC	CASSRRDRGSWEQFF
.	TRBJ1-2	TRBV7-9	TRBD1	TGTGCCAGCAGCCTTACCGGGACAGGGGGCAATGGCTACACCTTC	CASSLTGTGGNGYTF
.	TRBJ1-1	TRBV7-9	TRBD1	TGTGCCAGCAGCTTAGTGCAGGGGGCGGGCACTGAAGCTTTCTTT	CASSLVQGAGTEAFF
.	TRBJ1-5	TRBV7-9	.	TGTGCCAGCAGCTTAGAACGGGATCAGCCCCAGCATTTT	CASSLERDQPQHF
.	TRBJ2-5	TRBV5-4	.	TGTGCCAGCAGCTTCGGACGCGGGCACAAAGAGACCCAGTACTTC	CASSFGRGHKETQYF
.	TRBJ2-7	TRBV7-2	TRBD2	TGTGCCAGCAGCTTCAAGACTAGCGGAACCCCCTACGAGCAGTACTTC	CASSFKTSGTPYEQYF
.	TRBJ1-2	TRBV28	TRBD1	TGTGCCAGCAGTCTCGGGACAGGGCGCGATGGCTACACCTTC	CASSLGTGRDGYTF
.	TRBJ2-1	TRBV7-9	TRBD2	TGTGCCAGCAGCTACCGCCCTTTTGGCGGGAGGGCCGATGAGCAGTTCTTC	CASSYRPFGGRADEQFF
.	TRBJ2-7	TRBV28	TRBD2	TGTGCCAGCAGTTTTGGGACTAGCGGGGGCGAGCAGTACTTC	CASSFGTSGGEQYF